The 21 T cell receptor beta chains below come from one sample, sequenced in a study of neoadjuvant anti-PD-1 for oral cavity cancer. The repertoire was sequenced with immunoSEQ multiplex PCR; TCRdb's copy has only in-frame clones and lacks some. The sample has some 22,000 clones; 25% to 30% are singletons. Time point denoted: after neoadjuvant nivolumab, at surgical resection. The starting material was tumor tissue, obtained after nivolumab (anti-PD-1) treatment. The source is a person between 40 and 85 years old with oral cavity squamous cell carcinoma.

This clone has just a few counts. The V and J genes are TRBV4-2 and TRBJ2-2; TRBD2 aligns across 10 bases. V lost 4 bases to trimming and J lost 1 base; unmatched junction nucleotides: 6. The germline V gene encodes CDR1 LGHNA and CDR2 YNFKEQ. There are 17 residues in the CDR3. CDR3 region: CASSRPAGGMNTGELFF. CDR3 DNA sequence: TGTGCCAGCAGCCGACCAGCGGGAGGGATGAACACCGGGGAGCTGTTTTTT.

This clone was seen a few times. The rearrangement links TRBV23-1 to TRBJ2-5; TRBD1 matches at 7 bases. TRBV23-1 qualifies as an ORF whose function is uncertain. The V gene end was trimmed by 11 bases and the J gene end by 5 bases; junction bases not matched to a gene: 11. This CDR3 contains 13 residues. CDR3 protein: CAYEQGLGETQYF. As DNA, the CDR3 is TGCGCCTATGAACAGGGGCTGGGGGAGACCCAGTACTTC.

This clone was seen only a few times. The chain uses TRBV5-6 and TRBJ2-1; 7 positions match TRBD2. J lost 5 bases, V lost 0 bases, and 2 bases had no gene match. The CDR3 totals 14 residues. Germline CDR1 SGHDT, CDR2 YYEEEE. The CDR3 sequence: CASSLGAGDNEQFF. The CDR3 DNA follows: TGTGCCAGCAGCTTGGGCGCGGGAGACAATGAGCAGTTCTTC.

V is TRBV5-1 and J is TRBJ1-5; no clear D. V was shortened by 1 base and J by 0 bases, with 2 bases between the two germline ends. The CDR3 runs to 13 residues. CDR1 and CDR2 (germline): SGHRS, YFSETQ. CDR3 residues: CASSLSSNQPQHF. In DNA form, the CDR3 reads TGCGCCAGCAGCTTGAGTAGCAATCAGCCCCAGCATTTT.

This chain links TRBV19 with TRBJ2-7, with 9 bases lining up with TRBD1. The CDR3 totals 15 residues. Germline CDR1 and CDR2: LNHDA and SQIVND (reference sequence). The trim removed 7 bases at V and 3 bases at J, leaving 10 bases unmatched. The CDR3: CASTSGTGFFYEQYF. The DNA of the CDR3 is TGTGCCAGTACCTCCGGGACAGGGTTTTTCTACGAGCAGTACTTC.

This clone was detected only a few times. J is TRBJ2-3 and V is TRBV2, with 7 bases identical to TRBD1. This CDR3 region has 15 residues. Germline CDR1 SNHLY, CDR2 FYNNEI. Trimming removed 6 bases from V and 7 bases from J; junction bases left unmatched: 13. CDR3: CASRQRTGEGNTQYF. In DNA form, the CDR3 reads TGTGCCAGCAGGCAAAGGACAGGCGAAGGGAATACGCAGTATTTT. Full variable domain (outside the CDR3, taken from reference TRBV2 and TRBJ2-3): EPEVTQTPSHQVTQMGQEVILRCVPISNHLYFYWYRQILGQKVEFLVSFYNNEISEKSEIFDDQFSVERPDGSNFTLKIRSTKLEDSAMYFCASRQRTGEGNTQYFGPGTRLTVL.

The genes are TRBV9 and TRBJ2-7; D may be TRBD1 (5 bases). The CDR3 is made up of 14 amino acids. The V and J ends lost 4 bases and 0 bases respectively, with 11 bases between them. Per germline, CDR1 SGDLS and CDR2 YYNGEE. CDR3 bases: TGTGCCAGCAGCCCCGACAGTGTCTCCTACGAGCAGTACTTC. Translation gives CASSPDSVSYEQYF.

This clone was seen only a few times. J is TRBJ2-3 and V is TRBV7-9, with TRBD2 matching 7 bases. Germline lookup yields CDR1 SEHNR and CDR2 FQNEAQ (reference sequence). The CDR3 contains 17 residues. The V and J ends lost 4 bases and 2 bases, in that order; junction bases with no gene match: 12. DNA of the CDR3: TGTGCCAGCAGCTCATTCCTGACTAGCAGAAACACAGATACGCAGTATTTT. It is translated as CASSSFLTSRNTDTQYF.

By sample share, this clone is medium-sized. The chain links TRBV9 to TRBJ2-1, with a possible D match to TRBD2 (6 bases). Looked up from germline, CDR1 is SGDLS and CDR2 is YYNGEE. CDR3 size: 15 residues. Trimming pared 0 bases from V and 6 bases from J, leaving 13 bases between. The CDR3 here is CASSVGGTSPNEQFF. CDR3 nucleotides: TGTGCCAGCAGCGTAGGCGGGACCAGCCCCAATGAGCAGTTCTTC.

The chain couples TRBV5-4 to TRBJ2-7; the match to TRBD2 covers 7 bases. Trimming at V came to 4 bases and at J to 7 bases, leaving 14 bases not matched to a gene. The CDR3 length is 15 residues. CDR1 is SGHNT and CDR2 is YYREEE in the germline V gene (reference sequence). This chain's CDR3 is CASSVNLRLAREQYF. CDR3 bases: TGTGCCAGCAGCGTAAACCTCCGACTAGCTAGGGAGCAGTACTTC.

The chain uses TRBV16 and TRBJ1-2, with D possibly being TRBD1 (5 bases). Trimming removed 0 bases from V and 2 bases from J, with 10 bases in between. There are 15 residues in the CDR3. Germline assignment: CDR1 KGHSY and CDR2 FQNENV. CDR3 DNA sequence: TGTGCCAGCAGCCAATCACCAGGGTCGAACTATGGCTACACCTTC. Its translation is CASSQSPGSNYGYTF.

Here the CDR3 reads CASSLETRTDTQYF. The CDR3 DNA is TGCGCCAGCAGCTTGGAGACTCGTACAGATACGCAGTATTTT. This chain connects TRBV5-1 to TRBJ2-3; D is unclear. Trimming stripped 0 bases from V and 3 bases from J, with 8 bases between. The CDR3 is 14 amino acids. The V gene's germline CDR1 is SGHRS and CDR2 YFSETQ.

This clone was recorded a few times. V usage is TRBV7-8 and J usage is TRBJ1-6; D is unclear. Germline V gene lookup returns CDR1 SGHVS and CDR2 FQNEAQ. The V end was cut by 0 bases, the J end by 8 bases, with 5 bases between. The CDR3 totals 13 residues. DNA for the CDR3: TGTGCCAGCAGCTTAGCAAGGGATTCACCCCTCCACTTT. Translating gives CASSLARDSPLHF.

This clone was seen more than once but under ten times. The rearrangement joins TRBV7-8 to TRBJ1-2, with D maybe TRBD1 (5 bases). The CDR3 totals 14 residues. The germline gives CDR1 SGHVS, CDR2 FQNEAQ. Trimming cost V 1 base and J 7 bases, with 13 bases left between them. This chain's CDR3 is CASSLDPGRSGYTF. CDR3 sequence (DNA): TGTGCCAGCAGCTTAGATCCGGGGCGGAGTGGCTACACCTTC.

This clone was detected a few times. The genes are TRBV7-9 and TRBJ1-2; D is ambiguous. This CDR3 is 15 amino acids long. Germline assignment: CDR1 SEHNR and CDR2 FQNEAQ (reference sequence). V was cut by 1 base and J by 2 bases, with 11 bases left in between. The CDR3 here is CASSLGVSGNYGYTF. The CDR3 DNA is TGTGCCAGCAGCTTAGGTGTCAGTGGAAACTATGGCTACACCTTC.

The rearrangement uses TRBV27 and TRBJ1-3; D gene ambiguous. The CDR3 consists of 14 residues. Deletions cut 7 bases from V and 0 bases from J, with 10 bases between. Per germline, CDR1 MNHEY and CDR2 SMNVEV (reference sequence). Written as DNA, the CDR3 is TGTGCCAGCAAGGGAGGGCCCTCTGGAAACACCATATATTTT. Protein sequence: CASKGGPSGNTIYF.

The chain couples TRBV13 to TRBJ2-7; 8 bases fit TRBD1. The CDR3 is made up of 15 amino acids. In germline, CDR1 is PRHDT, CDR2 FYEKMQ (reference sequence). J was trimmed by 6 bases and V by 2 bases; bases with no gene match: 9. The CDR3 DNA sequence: TGTGCCAGCAGCTTATTCGGACAGGGAAGGTCCGAGCAGTACTTC. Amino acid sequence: CASSLFGQGRSEQYF.

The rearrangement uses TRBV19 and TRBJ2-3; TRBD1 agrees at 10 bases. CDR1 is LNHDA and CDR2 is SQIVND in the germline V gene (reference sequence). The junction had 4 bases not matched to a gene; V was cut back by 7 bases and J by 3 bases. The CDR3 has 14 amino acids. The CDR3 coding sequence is TGTGCCAGTAATCGGGACAGGGGAACAGATACGCAGTATTTT. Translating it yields CASNRDRGTDTQYF. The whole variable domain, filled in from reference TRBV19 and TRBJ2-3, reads DGGITQSPKYLFRKEGQNVTLSCEQNLNHDAMYWYRQDPGQGLRLIYYSQIVNDFQKGDIAEGYSVSREKKESFPLTVTSAQKNPTAFYLCASNRDRGTDTQYFGPGTRLTVL.

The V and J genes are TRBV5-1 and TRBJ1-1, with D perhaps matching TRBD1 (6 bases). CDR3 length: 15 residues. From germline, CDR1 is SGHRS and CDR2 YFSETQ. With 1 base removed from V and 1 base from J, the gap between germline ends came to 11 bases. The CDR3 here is CASSLTGFGNTEAFF. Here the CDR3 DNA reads TGCGCCAGCAGCTTGACAGGGTTCGGGAACACTGAAGCTTTCTTT.

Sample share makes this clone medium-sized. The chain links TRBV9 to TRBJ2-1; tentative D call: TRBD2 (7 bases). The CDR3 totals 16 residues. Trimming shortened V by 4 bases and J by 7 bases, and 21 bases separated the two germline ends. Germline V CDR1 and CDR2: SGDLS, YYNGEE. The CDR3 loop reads CASSLFGGGPRNEQFF. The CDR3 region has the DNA TGTGCCAGCAGCCTATTCGGCGGGGGCCCGAGGAATGAGCAGTTCTTC.

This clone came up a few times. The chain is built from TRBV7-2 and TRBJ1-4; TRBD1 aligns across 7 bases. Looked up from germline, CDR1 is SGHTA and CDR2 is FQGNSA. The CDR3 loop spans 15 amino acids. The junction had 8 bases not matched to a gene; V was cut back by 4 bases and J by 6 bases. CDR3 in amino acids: CASSWAGTDDEKLFF. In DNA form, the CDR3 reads TGTGCCAGCAGCTGGGCCGGGACAGATGATGAAAAACTGTTTTTT.